This T cell receptor beta chain was recovered during a study of beta chain features in type 1 diabetes. Study findings and constraints: Type 1 diabetes patients showed a moderate but significant shortening of TCRB CDR3s in all four CD4+ subsets.

Trimming left V 5 bases short and J 2 bases short, with 7 bases between. The CDR3 sequence is 11 residues long. Germline values: CDR1 DFQATT, CDR2 SNEGSKA (reference sequence). Isolated RNA was reverse transcribed in full, so expressed TCRB transcripts were sequenced. Assay: immunoSEQ multiplex PCR; the TCRdb copy retains only in-frame clones and omits some. Here the sample spans around 160,000 clones, around 9.7% being singletons. This clone was detected only a few times. The target antigen is unknown. In the same sample, other DNA sequences code for this CDR3. This TCR was sampled from a woman aged 25 to 39 with type 1 diabetes. Specimen: central memory CD4+ T cells from blood. V usage is TRBV20-1 and J usage is TRBJ2-7, with D unclear. The CDR3 region is CSALPTYEQYF. Here the CDR3 DNA reads TGCAGTGCTCTACCTACCTACGAGCAGTACTTC.